The 7 T cell receptor beta chains listed next were all sequenced from one sample in a study of cytomegalovirus exposure and HLA in healthy donors. Both 60 Vbeta primers and 13 Jbeta primers went into the PCR. Profiled with immunoSEQ multiplex PCR; TCRdb holds only in-frame clones, not every one. Of under 100,000 clones detected, around three quarters appear once; the ten largest clones hold more than 12%. The material sequenced was PBMCs. These receptors were taken from a woman in her forties or fifties in good health and CMV-seropositive.

This clone was detected once. The rearrangement joins TRBV5-1 to TRBJ1-1; D is possibly TRBD1 (6 bases). This CDR3 has 19 residues. V was shortened by 0 bases and J by 2 bases, with 23 bases between the two germline ends. Germline assignment: CDR1 SGHRS and CDR2 YFSETQ. The CDR3: CASSLVPPSEQGPNTEAFF. CDR3 DNA sequence: TGCGCCAGCAGCTTGGTCCCCCCCTCAGAACAGGGTCCAAACACTGAAGCTTTCTTT.

The chain couples TRBV7-8 to TRBJ2-1; D might be TRBD1 (6 bases). This CDR3 has 13 amino acids. The germline CDR1 and CDR2 sequences are SGHVS and FQNEAQ. Trimming pared 4 bases from V and 11 bases from J, leaving 15 bases between. The CDR3 sequence: CASSSDSGQKQFF. CDR3 DNA sequence: TGTGCCAGCAGCTCGGACTCAGGACAGAAGCAGTTCTTC.

This chain connects TRBV6-5 to TRBJ2-3; 8 bases are a match to TRBD1. This CDR3 contains 15 residues. Germline loops: CDR1 MNHEY, CDR2 SVGAGI. The trim removed 2 bases at V and 4 bases at J, leaving 5 bases unmatched. CDR3 bases: TGTGCCAGCAGTTACGCCAGGGGGCTAGCAGATACGCAGTATTTT. The encoded protein is CASSYARGLADTQYF.

This chain links TRBV6-5 with TRBJ2-1, with 10 bases that match TRBD2. The V gene's germline CDR1 is MNHEY and CDR2 SVGAGI. With V trimmed by 2 bases and J by 7 bases, 5 bases remained unmatched. The CDR3 consists of 15 residues. The CDR3 loop reads CASSYMLAGANEQFF. The CDR3 DNA reads TGTGCCAGCAGTTACATGCTAGCGGGAGCAAATGAGCAGTTCTTC.

The chain uses TRBV2 and TRBJ2-3, with a tentative D call TRBD2 (6 bases). The V end was cut by 4 bases, the J end by 4 bases, with 15 bases between. Germline V CDR1 and CDR2: SNHLY, FYNNEI. This CDR3 region has 15 residues. The CDR3 here is CASSGASVGPDTQYF. As DNA, the CDR3 is TGTGCCAGCAGTGGGGCTAGCGTGGGCCCAGATACGCAGTATTTT.

This clone has more than one count but fewer than ten. The J gene is TRBJ1-4, the V gene TRBV29-1, with 7 bases identical to TRBD1. V lost 7 bases to trimming and J lost 7 bases; unmatched junction nucleotides: 9. The CDR3 is made up of 13 amino acids. Germline V CDR1 and CDR2: SQVTM, ANQGSEA. The CDR3: CSARRDRAEKLFF. CDR3 sequence (DNA): TGCAGCGCCCGCCGAGACAGGGCTGAAAAACTGTTTTTT.

The chain combines TRBV6-6 with TRBJ2-7; no clear D gene. Trimming left V 2 bases short and J 0 bases short, with 5 bases between. Germline-derived CDR1 and CDR2 are MNHNY and SVGAGI (reference sequence). This CDR3 contains 13 residues. CDR3 nucleotides: TGTGCCAGCAGTTACGGCGGCTCCTACGAGCAGTACTTC. It translates to CASSYGGSYEQYF.